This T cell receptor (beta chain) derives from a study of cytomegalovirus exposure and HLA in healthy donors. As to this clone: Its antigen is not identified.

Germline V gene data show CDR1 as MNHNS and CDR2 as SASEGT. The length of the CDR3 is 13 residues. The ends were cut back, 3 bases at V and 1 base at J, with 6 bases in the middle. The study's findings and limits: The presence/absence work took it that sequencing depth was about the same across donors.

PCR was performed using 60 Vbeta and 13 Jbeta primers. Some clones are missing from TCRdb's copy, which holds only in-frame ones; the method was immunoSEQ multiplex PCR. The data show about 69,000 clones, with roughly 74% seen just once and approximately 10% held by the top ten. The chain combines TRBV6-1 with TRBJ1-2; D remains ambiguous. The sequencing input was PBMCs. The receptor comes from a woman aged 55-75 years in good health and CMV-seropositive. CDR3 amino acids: CASSEQVNYGYTF. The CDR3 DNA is TGTGCCAGCAGTGAGCAGGTTAACTATGGCTACACCTTC.